Listed here are 9 T cell receptor beta chains from one sample, sequenced in a study of long-term antiretroviral therapy in people with HIV. The authors ran the immunoSEQ assay, v3.0, at survey level. The data were produced by immunoSEQ multiplex PCR, yet TCRdb's version contains in-frame clones alone and is incomplete. The table shows about 8,500 clones, with over 80% occurring only once. The specimen was unsorted PBMCs, collected 0.3 years before starting antiretroviral therapy. The receptors were sampled from a man under 40 with HIV.

The chain uses TRBV30 and TRBJ1-2, with TRBD1 as a possible D gene (6 bases). The V end was cut by 1 base, the J end by 8 bases, with 8 bases between. CDR3 size: 11 residues. CDR1 is GTSNPN, CDR2 SVGIG, per germline (reference sequence). The CDR3 bases are TGTGCCTGGAGTGCCAGGGGAGGCTACACCTTC. This gives the protein CAWSARGGYTF.

This clone occurred once. The junction differs from germline at one of its ends, possibly a read error. The chain links TRBV7-6 to TRBJ2-5; TRBD2 agrees at 9 bases. This CDR3 comprises 14 residues. Per the germline V gene, CDR1 is SGHVS and CDR2 is FNYEAQ. DNA for the CDR3: TGTGCCAGCAGCATAGCGGGAGTTCTGGAGACCCAGTACTTC. This sequence encodes CASSIAGVLETQYF.

The rearrangement links TRBV29-1 to TRBJ2-7; D might be TRBD1 (5 bases). The germline V and J ends were trimmed by 4 bases and 4 bases, with 5 bases remaining between them. The CDR3 is made up of 10 amino acids. From germline, CDR1 is SQVTM and CDR2 ANQGSEA. CDR3 in DNA: TGCAGCGTTGGACAGTACGAGCAGTACTTC. It yields the protein CSVGQYEQYF.

The V call is TRBV7-2, the J call TRBJ2-3, with D perhaps matching TRBD2 (6 bases). Germline V lookup: CDR1 SGHTA, CDR2 FQGNSA. Trimming removed 4 bases from V and 5 bases from J, with 13 bases in between. This CDR3 is 14 amino acids long. The chain's CDR3 is CASSSRLVGDTQYF. The CDR3 nucleotides are TGTGCCAGCAGCTCCCGACTAGTAGGAGATACGCAGTATTTT.

V is TRBV5-1 and J is TRBJ1-4, with TRBD1 matching 11 bases. Germline V gene data show CDR1 as SGHRS and CDR2 as YFSETQ. V dropped 4 bases and J dropped 8; count of bases not matched to a gene: 4. The CDR3 runs 14 residues. DNA of the CDR3: TGCGCCAGCAGCAGCGGGACAGGGGGAGAAAAACTGTTTTTT. Amino acids: CASSSGTGGEKLFF. The whole variable domain, filled in from reference TRBV5-1 and TRBJ1-4, reads KAGVTQTPRYLIKTRGQQVTLSCSPISGHRSVSWYQQTPGQGLQFLFEYFSETQRNKGNFPGRFSGRQFSNSRSEMNVSTLELGDSALYLCASSSGTGGEKLFFGSGTQLSVL.

This clone was counted a few times. The J gene is TRBJ2-7, the V gene TRBV5-1; 15 nucleotides match TRBD2. After removal of 4 bases from V and 1 base from J, the junction contained 0 bases not matched to a gene. This CDR3 is built from 15 residues. The germline gives CDR1 SGHRS, CDR2 YFSETQ. The CDR3 reads CASSGLAGGSYEQYF. The DNA for the CDR3 is TGCGCCAGCAGCGGACTAGCGGGAGGGTCCTACGAGCAGTACTTC.

The rearrangement joins TRBV4-2 to TRBJ2-5, with TRBD2 matching 7 bases. Germline CDR1 and CDR2: LGHNA and YNFKEQ. J gave up 5 bases and V 0 bases, and 15 bases lay outside the gene matches. The CDR3 loop spans 18 amino acids. In DNA, the CDR3 is TGTGCCAGCAGCCAAGATTCGAGGCGGGAGTTCGGGAAGGAGACCCAGTACTTC. This translates into CASSQDSRREFGKETQYF.

This chain links TRBV21-1 with TRBJ1-1; the DNA was not used to check the table's D call, TRBD1. TRBV21-1 is termed a pseudogene. The CDR3 covers 15 residues. Here the CDR3 DNA reads TGTGCCAGCAGCAAATCCAGGGACAAGAACACTGAAGCTTTCTTT. It translates to CASSKSRDKNTEAFF.

J is TRBJ2-1 and V is TRBV7-2, with 7 bases aligning to TRBD1. Germline-derived CDR1 and CDR2 are SGHTA and FQGNSA. The CDR3 has 14 amino acids. With 5 bases clipped from V and 4 bases from J, the junction kept 5 bases outside the gene matches. In DNA form, the CDR3 reads TGTGCCAGCAGCAGGGACAGACTTTACAATGAGCAGTTCTTC. The encoded protein is CASSRDRLYNEQFF.